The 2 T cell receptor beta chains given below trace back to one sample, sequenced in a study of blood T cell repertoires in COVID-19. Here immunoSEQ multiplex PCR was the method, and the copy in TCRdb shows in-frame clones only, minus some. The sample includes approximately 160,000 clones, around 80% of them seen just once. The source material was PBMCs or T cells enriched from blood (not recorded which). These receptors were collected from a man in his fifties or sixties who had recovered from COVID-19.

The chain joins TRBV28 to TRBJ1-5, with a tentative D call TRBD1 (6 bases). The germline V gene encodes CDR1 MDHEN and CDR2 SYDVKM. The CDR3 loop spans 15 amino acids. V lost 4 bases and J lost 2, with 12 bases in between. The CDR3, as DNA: TGTGCCAGCAGTTCCTTGGGGGCCGGCAATCAGCCCCAGCATTTT. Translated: CASSSLGAGNQPQHF.

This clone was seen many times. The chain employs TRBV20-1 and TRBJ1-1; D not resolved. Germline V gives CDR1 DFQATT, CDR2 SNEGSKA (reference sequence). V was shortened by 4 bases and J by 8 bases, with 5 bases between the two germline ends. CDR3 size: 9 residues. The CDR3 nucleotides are TGCAGTGCTATGGCCGAAGCTTTCTTT. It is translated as CSAMAEAFF.